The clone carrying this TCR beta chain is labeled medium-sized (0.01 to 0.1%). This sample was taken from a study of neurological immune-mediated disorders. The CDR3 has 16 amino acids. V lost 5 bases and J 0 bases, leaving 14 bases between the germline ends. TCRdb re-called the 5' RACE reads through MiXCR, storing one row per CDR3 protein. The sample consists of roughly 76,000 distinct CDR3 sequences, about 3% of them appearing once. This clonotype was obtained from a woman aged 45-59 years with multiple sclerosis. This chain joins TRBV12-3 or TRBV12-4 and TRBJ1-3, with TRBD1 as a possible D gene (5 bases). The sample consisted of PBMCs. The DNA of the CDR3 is TGTGCCAGCAGTGGGGGGGGAAGGTCCTCTGGAAACACCATATATTTT. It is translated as CASSGGGRSSGNTIYF.